The 29 T cell receptor beta chains presented below share a single source sample, sequenced in a study of post-analysis software for immune sequencing data. The study's findings and limits: Roughly five TRBV segments appeared more often in patients than in controls, and TRBV5-6, TRBV5-1 and TRBV20-1 were among these.

These receptors have no known antigen. TCR beta libraries were prepared from cDNA with unique molecular identifiers. TCRdb reprocessed the PCR reads with MiXCR, giving one entry per CDR3 protein. The sample carries more than 450,000 distinct CDR3 sequences, roughly 46% recorded once. Sequencing was performed on blood. These receptors came from a girl aged 5-17 years with multiple sclerosis.

V usage is TRBV12-3 or TRBV12-4 and J usage is TRBJ2-7; 14 bases line up with TRBD2. The CDR3 covers 15 residues. Trimming removed 5 bases from V and 5 bases from J; junction bases left unmatched: 5. CDR3 bases: TGTGCCAGCAGTAGGACTAGCGGGGGGTCGAACGAGCAGTACTTC. It codes for CASSRTSGGSNEQYF.

The table lists this clonotype with a few counts. V and J are TRBV11-1 and TRBJ2-5, with D unclear. There are 16 residues in the CDR3. V was cut by 5 bases and J by 0 bases, with 16 bases left in between. Germline V CDR1 and CDR2: SGHAT, FQDESV (reference sequence). The CDR3 region is CASSQRVGRHQETQYF. The CDR3, as DNA: TGTGCCAGCAGCCAAAGAGTGGGCAGACACCAAGAGACCCAGTACTTC.

This clonotype has a handful of counts. V usage is TRBV12-3 or TRBV12-4 and J usage is TRBJ1-4; 8 bases are a match to TRBD1. This CDR3 comprises 14 residues. V trimming: 4 bases; J trimming: 8 bases; junction bases outside the gene matches: 6. CDR3 DNA sequence: TGTGCCAGCAGTTCCCAGGGGGCCGGGGAAAAACTGTTTTTT. Its protein is CASSSQGAGEKLFF.

The chain is built from TRBV5-6 and TRBJ2-7; D not certain. From germline, CDR1 is SGHDT and CDR2 YYEEEE. The CDR3 has 12 residues. The V gene lost 0 bases and the J gene lost 9 bases, with 10 bases spanning the gap. The DNA of the CDR3 is TGTGCCAGCAGCTTGGAGTCGGTGACGCAGTACTTC. Its translation is CASSLESVTQYF. The full variable domain, in which reference TRBV5-6 and TRBJ2-7 provide the parts outside the CDR3, is DAGVTQSPTHLIKTRGQQVTLRCSPKSGHDTVSWYQQALGQGPQFIFQYYEEEERQRGNFPDRFSGHQFPNYSSELNVNALLLGDSALYLCASSLESVTQYFGPGTRLTVT.

V usage is TRBV11-2 and J usage is TRBJ1-2; D uncertain. Trimming left V 0 bases short and J 0 bases short, with 8 bases between. CDR3 length equals 15 residues. The germline V gene has CDR1 SGHAT and CDR2 FQNNGV. In DNA, the CDR3 is TGTGCCAGCAGCTTAGAGGCCCGTTCTAACTATGGCTACACCTTC. Its protein is CASSLEARSNYGYTF.

The J gene is TRBJ1-1, the V gene TRBV12-3 or TRBV12-4; 9 bases line up with TRBD1. V lost 5 bases and J lost 6; bases outside the gene matches: 7. The CDR3 covers 14 residues. The CDR3 nucleotides are TGTGCCAGCAGTCGTGGACAGGGGAGTCCTGAAGCTTTCTTT. Its translation: CASSRGQGSPEAFF.

This clonotype was detected only a few times. This chain uses TRBV19 with TRBJ1-2; D uncertain. CDR3 length equals 16 residues. The V and J ends lost 3 bases and 0 bases respectively, with 14 bases between them. Per germline, CDR1 LNHDA and CDR2 SQIVND (reference sequence). The CDR3 coding sequence is TGTGCCAGTAGTATCGGCGCCATTCTTTCTAACTATGGCTACACCTTC. It is translated as CASSIGAILSNYGYTF. Full variable domain (missing parts from reference TRBV19 and TRBJ1-2): DGGITQSPKYLFRKEGQNVTLSCEQNLNHDAMYWYRQDPGQGLRLIYYSQIVNDFQKGDIAEGYSVSREKKESFPLTVTSAQKNPTAFYLCASSIGAILSNYGYTFGSGTRLTVV.

The genes are TRBV5-1 and TRBJ2-7; D is unresolved. This CDR3 contains 14 residues. Trimming stripped 0 bases from V and 5 bases from J, with 12 bases between. Looked up from germline, CDR1 is SGHRS and CDR2 is YFSETQ. The CDR3 sequence: CASSLEGNGNEQYF. The CDR3 nucleotides are TGCGCCAGCAGCTTGGAAGGGAATGGTAACGAGCAGTACTTC.

Worth noting for this clonotype: Its ends do not fully match the called genes, so a read error is possible. The rearrangement uses TRBV7-9 and TRBJ1-2; TRBD1 agrees at 7 bases. Looked up from germline, CDR1 is SEHNR and CDR2 is FQNEAQ (reference sequence). This CDR3 is 13 amino acids long. The CDR3 DNA is TGTGCCAGCAGCCCGACAGGGCTTGATGGCCACACCTTC. Translating gives CASSPTGLDGHTF.

Only a few counts were recorded for this clonotype. This chain uses TRBV24-1 with TRBJ2-3, with D tentatively TRBD1 or TRBD2 (7 bases each). The CDR3 consists of 14 residues. V dropped 7 bases and J dropped 6 bases, with 16 bases sitting between them. Germline CDR1 is KGHDR and CDR2 is SFDVKD. The CDR3 protein is CATSSTGRGDTQYF. The CDR3 DNA is TGTGCCACCAGCTCGACAGGGCGGGGGGATACGCAGTATTTT.

This clonotype came up a few times. This chain links TRBV4-1 with TRBJ2-1; TRBD1 matches 10 bases. Per germline, CDR1 MGHRA and CDR2 YSYEKL. There are 19 residues in the CDR3. J was trimmed by 0 bases and V by 3 bases; bases with no gene match: 11. The CDR3, as DNA: TGCGCCAGCAGCCACGGGGACAGGGGTAAAATTTCCTCCTACAATGAGCAGTTCTTC. Its translation: CASSHGDRGKISSYNEQFF.

The CDR3 DNA is TGCGCCAGCAGCGAAGGAACCTATAATTCACCCCTCCACTTT. Translating it yields CASSEGTYNSPLHF. V and J are TRBV5-1 and TRBJ1-6; D not certain. CDR1 and CDR2 (germline): SGHRS, YFSETQ. V was clipped by 4 bases and J by 2 bases, with 7 bases between them. CDR3 size: 14 residues.

The chain is built from TRBV6-5 and TRBJ2-7; TRBD1 agrees at 8 bases. The CDR3 extends over 15 amino acids. Germline assignment: CDR1 MNHEY and CDR2 SVGAGI. V trimming: 1 base; J trimming: 7 bases; junction bases outside the gene matches: 9. This chain's CDR3 is CASSYFKTGAREQYF. The CDR3 region has the DNA TGTGCCAGCAGTTACTTTAAGACAGGGGCGAGGGAGCAGTACTTC.

The chain uses TRBV20-1 and TRBJ2-1; 8 bases align to TRBD1. The CDR3 loop spans 16 amino acids. Trimming cost V 4 bases and J 2 bases; bases outside gene matches: 10. The germline V gene encodes CDR1 DFQATT and CDR2 SNEGSKA (reference sequence). CDR3 sequence (DNA): TGCAGTGCTACCACAGCCCGACAGGGGCCCTACAATGAGCAGTTCTTC. Protein sequence: CSATTARQGPYNEQFF.

The chain employs TRBV7-2 and TRBJ1-2, with TRBD1 as a possible D gene (5 bases). Trimming removed 4 bases at V and 4 bases at J, with 13 bases between. The CDR3 runs 14 residues. Germline lookup yields CDR1 SGHTA and CDR2 FQGNSA. CDR3 residues: CASSSGPSRYGYTF. The CDR3, as DNA: TGTGCCAGCAGCTCGGGACCTTCCCGCTATGGCTACACCTTC.

This clonotype was observed a few times. The chain carries TRBV5-1 and TRBJ2-1, with D tentatively TRBD1 (6 bases). V dropped 0 bases and J dropped 6 bases, with 16 bases sitting between them. Germline V gene data show CDR1 as SGHRS and CDR2 as YFSETQ. CDR3 length: 16 residues. Here the CDR3 DNA reads TGCGCCAGCAGCTTGGTAGGGACATCTCCTATCAATGAGCAGTTCTTC. Translating gives CASSLVGTSPINEQFF.

This clonotype was picked up a small number of times. The CDR3 region has the DNA TGTGCCAGCAGTTTGCCTCAACAGGATTATGGCTACACCTTC. Its translation is CASSLPQQDYGYTF. The V gene is TRBV12-3 or TRBV12-4, the J gene TRBJ1-2, with TRBD1 as a possible D gene (5 bases). Trimming pared 3 bases from V and 5 bases from J, leaving 13 bases between. The CDR3 extends over 14 amino acids.

The gene calls are TRBV7-9 and TRBJ2-7, with unresolved D. Trimming pared 5 bases from V and 0 bases from J, leaving 11 bases between. CDR3 length equals 14 residues. Looked up from germline, CDR1 is SEHNR and CDR2 is FQNEAQ (reference sequence). In DNA form, the CDR3 reads TGTGCCAGCAGCCATCCCGGGTCCTCCTACGAGCAGTACTTC. Translation gives CASSHPGSSYEQYF.

CDR3 bases: TGTGCCAGCGATTGGGCGAGGCGGGGAACAACTGAAGCTTTCTTT. Its translation is CASDWARRGTTEAFF. The chain joins TRBV5-6 to TRBJ1-1; D is undetermined. The length of the CDR3 is 15 residues. Germline V CDR1 and CDR2: SGHDT, YYEEEE. V lost 7 bases to trimming and J lost 5 bases, with 21 bases between them.

This clonotype was detected once. This chain links TRBV11-2 with TRBJ2-5, with D tentatively TRBD1 (6 bases). The germline CDR1 and CDR2 sequences are SGHAT and FQNNGV. V was shortened by 3 bases and J by 4 bases, with 15 bases between the two germline ends. This CDR3 has 15 amino acids. The CDR3 loop reads CASSFPGASVETQYF. CDR3 nucleotide sequence: TGTGCCAGCAGCTTCCCAGGGGCATCTGTAGAGACCCAGTACTTC.

The chain combines TRBV12-3 or TRBV12-4 with TRBJ2-3, with 11 bases lining up with TRBD1. CDR3 length equals 15 residues. Trimming took 3 bases from V and 5 from J; bases not matched to a gene: 4. The CDR3 region has the DNA TGTGCCAGCAGTTTCGGGACAGGGGGTTTAGATACGCAGTATTTT. It encodes CASSFGTGGLDTQYF.

This clonotype was picked up a small number of times. This chain uses TRBV10-3 with TRBJ1-1; possibly TRBD1 for D (5 bases). V shed 2 bases and J shed 4 bases, with 11 bases lying between them. CDR3 length: 14 residues. The germline V gene encodes CDR1 ENHRY and CDR2 SYGVKD. CDR3 nucleotide sequence: TGTGCCATCAGTGAGGCGGGGGGTAGCACTGAAGCTTTCTTT. Translating it yields CAISEAGGSTEAFF.

The rearrangement uses TRBV4-1 and TRBJ1-2; 7 nucleotides agree with TRBD1. The CDR3 length is 14 residues. V shed 4 bases, J shed 8 bases, and the junction held 10 bases outside the gene matches. Germline V gene sequence: CDR1 MGHRA, CDR2 YSYEKL. CDR3 residues: CASSRSTGVEGYTF. The CDR3 DNA sequence: TGCGCCAGCAGCCGTTCCACAGGGGTTGAGGGCTACACCTTC.

This clonotype was observed a few times. The CDR3 nucleotides read TGCAGTGCTAGAACGGGTGGGGCGGGGGCCCACAATGAGCAGTTCTTC. Translated, it gives CSARTGGAGAHNEQFF. The gene calls are TRBV20-1 and TRBJ2-1; TRBD2 might be the D (7 bases). Deletions cut 2 bases from V and 5 bases from J, with 19 bases between. Per germline, CDR1 DFQATT and CDR2 SNEGSKA (reference sequence). The CDR3 spans 16 residues.

The chain combines TRBV7-8 with TRBJ2-6; D tentatively reads TRBD1 or TRBD2 (5 bases each). Trimming stripped 6 bases from V and 0 bases from J, with 12 bases between. The length of the CDR3 is 16 residues. Germline assignment: CDR1 SGHVS and CDR2 FQNEAQ. CDR3 sequence: CASRPGPSSGANVLTF. As DNA, the CDR3 is TGTGCCAGCAGGCCGGGACCGTCCTCTGGGGCCAACGTCCTGACTTTC.

The V call is TRBV10-3, the J call TRBJ1-6; D call uncertain. This CDR3 is 14 amino acids long. Per the germline V gene, CDR1 is ENHRY and CDR2 is SYGVKD. Trimming pared 6 bases from V and 5 bases from J, leaving 11 bases between. CDR3 sequence reads: CAISAGRDNSPLHF. The DNA for the CDR3 is TGTGCCATCAGCGCCGGGAGAGATAATTCACCCCTCCACTTT.

In the case of this clonotype: Mismatch with germline at one junction end may stem from a read error. The chain combines TRBV28 with TRBJ2-3; D is perhaps TRBD1 (5 bases). The CDR3 has 13 amino acids. The germline V gene has CDR1 MDHEN and CDR2 SYDVKM. The CDR3: CASLDSTTGTQYF. In DNA form, the CDR3 reads TGTGCCAGCTTAGACTCTACCACAGGTACGCAGTATTTT. Full variable domain (outside the CDR3, taken from reference TRBV28 and TRBJ2-3): DVKVTQSSRYLVKRTGEKVFLECVQDMDHENMFWYRQDPGLGLRLIYFSYDVKMKEKGDIPEGYSVSREKKERFSLILESASTNQTSMYLCASLDSTTGTQYFGPGTRLTVL.

A few counts support this clonotype. The CDR3 here is CATSTREKQFF. The CDR3 DNA sequence: TGTGCCACCAGCACTCGGGAGAAGCAGTTCTTC. The chain combines TRBV15 with TRBJ2-1; TRBD2 might be the D (6 bases). V lost 4 bases to trimming and J lost 11 bases, with 9 bases between them. The CDR3 loop spans 11 amino acids. The germline V gene has CDR1 LNHNV and CDR2 YYDKDF (reference sequence).

V usage is TRBV20-1 and J usage is TRBJ2-7, with a weak D call TRBD1 (5 bases). V lost 3 bases and J 1 base, leaving 10 bases between the germline ends. CDR1 and CDR2 (germline): DFQATT, SNEGSKA (reference sequence). This CDR3 is 13 amino acids long. CDR3 DNA: TGCAGTGCTAGTCGCGCAGGGTCCTACGAGCAGTACTTC. Translated, it gives CSASRAGSYEQYF.